Following are 2 T cell receptor beta chains from one sample sequenced in a study of siplizumab effects on memory and regulatory T cells. Sequencing used immunoSEQ multiplex PCR; TCRdb keeps in-frame clones, though not all of them. Of about 100,000 clones in the sample, 80% to 95% are singletons; the top ten hold 1.1%. The sequencing input was CD4+ T cells sorted from blood. These receptors came from a human donor in good health.

The chain links TRBV21-1 to TRBJ1-2; the table's D gene call, TRBD1, was not cross checked with the DNA. TRBV21-1 is flagged as a pseudogene. The CDR3 totals 13 residues. The CDR3 nucleotides are TGTGCCAGCAGCAAAGACCAGATTAATGGCTACACCTTC. Protein sequence: CASSKDQINGYTF.

The rearrangement links TRBV10-1 to TRBJ2-5; D is perhaps TRBD2 (6 bases). The V end was cut by 3 bases, the J end by 1 base, with 18 bases between. Germline assignment: CDR1 WNHNN and CDR2 SYGVQD (reference sequence). This CDR3 region has 17 residues. CDR3 coding DNA: TGCGCCAGCAGTGACTTGGGGTTAGCGGAGAGCCAAGAGACCCAGTACTTC. Its protein product is CASSDLGLAESQETQYF.